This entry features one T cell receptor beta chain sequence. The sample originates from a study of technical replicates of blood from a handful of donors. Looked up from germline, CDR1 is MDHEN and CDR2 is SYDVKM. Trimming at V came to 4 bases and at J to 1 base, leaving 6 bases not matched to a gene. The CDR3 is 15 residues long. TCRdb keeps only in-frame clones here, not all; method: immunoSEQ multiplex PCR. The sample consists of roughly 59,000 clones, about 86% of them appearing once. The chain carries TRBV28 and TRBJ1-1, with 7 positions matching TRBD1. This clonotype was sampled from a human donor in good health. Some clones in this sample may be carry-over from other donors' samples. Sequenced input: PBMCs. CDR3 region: CASSSPTGRNTEAFF. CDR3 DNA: TGTGCCAGCAGTTCACCGACAGGGAGGAACACTGAAGCTTTCTTT.